These T cell receptor beta chains were read from a single sample in a study of OX40 agonist ivuxolimab in advanced cancers. The table came from immunoSEQ multiplex PCR; TCRdb's copy has only in-frame clones and leaves some out. This table has around 100,000 clones, around 90% appearing once. Here the sequenced sample was CD4+ or CD8+ T cells sorted from blood, taken in a trial of the OX40 agonist ivuxolimab. The origin of the receptors is an adult with an advanced solid tumor such as melanoma, head and neck, liver or kidney cancer. Each CDR3 is given with its conserved first and last residue. Fields, in order: clone size, V gene, J gene, D gene, CDR3 protein, CDR3 DNA. A D gene is named only where the DNA matches it firmly. Size is omitted from some rows. Given values are once, few, many or a class for expanded clones.

.	TRBV4-3	TRBJ2-4	.	CASSQIYETLGNIQYF	TGCGCCAGCAGCCAAATATACGAGACCCTGGGGAACATTCAGTACTTC
.	TRBV9	TRBJ2-2	.	CASSVVGGELFF	TGTGCCAGCAGCGTAGTAGGCGGGGAGCTGTTTTTT
.	TRBV11-3	TRBJ2-2	.	CASSLGPGGGVTGELFF	TGTGCCAGCAGCTTAGGTCCGGGAGGGGGCGTGACCGGGGAGCTGTTTTTT
.	TRBV25-1	TRBJ2-4	.	CASVASPGAPDGNIQYF	TGTGCCAGCGTAGCCTCCCCGGGAGCCCCGGATGGAAACATTCAGTACTTC
.	TRBV11-2	TRBJ2-7	.	CASSSAYEQYF	TGTGCCAGCAGCTCGGCCTACGAGCAGTACTTC
.	TRBV4-1	TRBJ2-5	.	CASSGGRWEQYF	TGCGCCAGCAGCGGGGGGCGTTGGGAGCAGTACTTC
.	TRBV9	TRBJ1-2	TRBD1	CASSVGPGQGALYGYTF	TGTGCCAGCAGCGTAGGACCTGGACAGGGGGCTCTCTATGGCTACACCTTC
.	TRBV30	TRBJ2-3	.	CAWIRVPSTDTQYF	TGTGCCTGGATAAGGGTTCCTAGCACAGATACGCAGTATTTT
.	TRBV15	TRBJ2-7	.	CATSRSRGAEQYF	TGTGCCACCAGCAGATCCAGGGGTGCCGAGCAGTACTTC
.	TRBV19	TRBJ1-5	TRBD1	CASSPGTGGFSGNQPQHF	TGTGCCAGTAGCCCCGGGACAGGGGGCTTCAGTGGCAATCAGCCCCAGCATTTT
.	TRBV7-7	TRBJ2-5	TRBD2	CASSLEGTSGQETQYF	TGTGCTAGCAGCTTAGAGGGGACTAGCGGTCAAGAGACCCAGTACTTC
.	TRBV5-1	TRBJ2-7	TRBD2	CASSGQTPGTRTYEQYF	TGCGCCAGCAGTGGACAGACACCCGGGACTAGGACCTACGAGCAGTACTTC
.	TRBV7-2	TRBJ2-7	TRBD2	CASSLMLAAAYEQYF	TGTGCCAGCAGCTTGATGCTAGCGGCCGCCTACGAGCAGTACTTC
.	TRBV5-1	TRBJ2-3	TRBD1	CASSAQTGSRTDTQYF	TGCGCCAGCAGCGCACAGACAGGGAGTCGGACAGATACGCAGTATTTT
once	TRBV7-2	TRBJ2-2	TRBD2	CASSLVFLAANTGELFF	TGTGCCAGCAGCTTAGTTTTCCTAGCGGCGAACACCGGGGAGCTGTTTTTT
.	TRBV27	TRBJ2-7	.	CASSAVVRGSYEQYF	TGTGCCAGCAGTGCAGTAGTAAGAGGCTCCTACGAGCAGTACTTC
once	TRBV6-6	TRBJ1-5	.	CASSYPEAQPQHF	TGTGCCAGCAGTTACCCCGAGGCGCAGCCCCAGCATTTT
.	TRBV6-6	TRBJ2-1	TRBD2	CASTTSGMAYEQFF	TGTGCCAGCACGACTAGCGGGATGGCTTATGAGCAGTTCTTC
.	TRBV19	TRBJ1-4	.	CASSSGFGEKLFF	TGTGCCAGTAGTAGTGGGTTTGGAGAAAAACTGTTTTTT
.	TRBV12-5	TRBJ2-2	.	CASGLVVGLGFGELFF	TGTGCTAGTGGTTTGGTAGTCGGACTCGGGTTCGGGGAGCTGTTTTTT
.	TRBV7-2	TRBJ1-1	.	CASSHRTNFDTEAFF	TGTGCCAGCAGCCACCGGACGAATTTTGACACTGAAGCTTTCTTT
.	TRBV5-1	TRBJ2-1	.	CASSSEPADSSYNEQFF	TGCGCCAGCAGCTCGGAACCAGCGGACAGCTCCTACAATGAGCAGTTCTTC
.	TRBV7-9	TRBJ2-5	TRBD2	CASSSGLAGDFGSEYF	TGTGCCAGCAGCTCGGGACTAGCGGGTGACTTCGGGTCGGAGTACTTC
.	TRBV21-1	TRBJ2-5	.	CASSFPRGSAQGQETQYF	TGTGCCAGCAGCTTCCCCAGGGGTAGCGCTCAGGGACAAGAGACCCAGTACTTC
.	TRBV6-5	TRBJ1-1	.	CASSYMGGRTEAFF	TGTGCCAGCAGTTACATGGGGGGCCGGACTGAAGCTTTCTTT
once	TRBV28	TRBJ2-5	TRBD2	CASSPLNLGLAETQYF	TGTGCCAGCAGTCCGCTGAACCTTGGACTAGCGGAGACCCAGTACTTC
.	TRBV6-5	TRBJ2-7	.	CASGTYEQYF	TGTGCCAGCGGGACCTACGAGCAGTACTTC
.	TRBV28	TRBJ1-2	.	CASNPGYGYTF	TGTGCCAGCAACCCAGGCTATGGCTACACCTTC
.	TRBV7-2	TRBJ2-4	.	CASSTQGRNIQYF	TGTGCCAGCAGCACACAGGGGAGGAACATTCAGTACTTC
.	TRBV14	TRBJ2-7	.	CASSQTTGYVYEQYF	TGTGCCAGCAGCCAGACGACAGGCTACGTCTACGAGCAGTACTTC
.	TRBV27	TRBJ2-7	.	CASSFLDREGEQYF	TGTGCCAGCAGTTTTCTTGACAGGGAGGGCGAGCAGTACTTC
.	TRBV28	TRBJ2-7	.	CASSLSNYEQYF	TGTGCCAGCAGTTTATCGAACTACGAGCAGTACTTC
.	TRBV5-1	TRBJ2-7	TRBD2	CASSKLAGGGEQYF	TGCGCCAGCAGCAAATTAGCGGGAGGTGGGGAGCAGTACTTC
.	TRBV7-2	TRBJ1-1	TRBD1	CASSSDGQGAGTEAFF	TGTGCCAGCAGCTCAGACGGACAGGGGGCTGGAACTGAAGCTTTCTTT
.	TRBV6-5	TRBJ2-7	.	CASSGARANEQYF	TGTGCCAGCAGTGGGGCAAGGGCCAACGAGCAGTACTTC